This note documents a single T cell receptor beta chain sequence. The antigen remains undetermined. This sample was taken from a study of shared clonotypes between healthy human individuals. About the research overall: Two women and a few men aged 18 to 49 served as donors.

Study-level points and caveats: Memory subsets had estimated richness that was generally smaller than that of naive subsets. The study found 4.5% to 5% of naive CD4 clonotypes shared across several donors. Clonotypes not shared had lower generation probabilities than those common to all four donors.

J was trimmed by 0 bases and V by 4 bases; bases with no gene match: 6. Germline CDR1 SGHNT, CDR2 YYREEE (reference sequence). This CDR3 spans 15 amino acids. The repertoire was sequenced with immunoSEQ multiplex PCR; TCRdb's copy has only in-frame clones and lacks some. Of about 320,000 clones in the sample, roughly 84% were seen once. This clonotype was obtained from a man between 18 and 35 years old in good health. The sequencing sample was made of memory CD8+ T cells sorted from blood. Subset here: CD45RO+ cells pooled with CCR7-negative TemRA cells. The chain carries TRBV5-4 and TRBJ2-7, with 8 bases lining up with TRBD1. Here the CDR3 reads CASSPPGTGSYEQYF. DNA for the CDR3: TGTGCCAGCAGCCCCCCCGGGACAGGCTCCTACGAGCAGTACTTC.